The 17 T cell receptor beta chains below all came from one sample that was sequenced in a study of OX40 agonist ivuxolimab in advanced cancers. This table comes from immunoSEQ multiplex PCR, and its TCRdb copy is limited to in-frame clones, with some not included. This sample yields some 70,000 clones, of which around 83% are seen a single time; 2% to 3% belongs to the top ten. The sample in question was CD4+ or CD8+ T cells sorted from blood, obtained in a trial of the OX40 agonist ivuxolimab. These TCRs come from an adult with an advanced solid tumor such as melanoma, head and neck, liver or kidney cancer.

The CDR3 here is CASSIFYGDNQPQHF. Written as DNA, the CDR3 is TGTGCCAGTAGTATTTTTTACGGGGACAATCAGCCCCAGCATTTT. This chain joins TRBV19 and TRBJ1-5, with D unclear. Germline values: CDR1 LNHDA, CDR2 SQIVND (reference sequence). Trimming removed 3 bases at V and 3 bases at J, with 12 bases between. The CDR3 is made up of 15 amino acids. The variable domain in full, completed from reference TRBV19 and TRBJ1-5, reads DGGITQSPKYLFRKEGQNVTLSCEQNLNHDAMYWYRQDPGQGLRLIYYSQIVNDFQKGDIAEGYSVSREKKESFPLTVTSAQKNPTAFYLCASSIFYGDNQPQHFGDGTRLSIL.

The chain is built from TRBV6-6 and TRBJ2-7, with TRBD1 as a possible D gene (5 bases). V lost 2 bases to trimming and J lost 5 bases, with 16 bases between them. The germline V gene has CDR1 MNHNY and CDR2 SVGAGI (reference sequence). The CDR3 covers 15 residues. The CDR3 DNA reads TGTGCCAGCAGTTACGATGGCGGACAAAGGGACGAGCAGTACTTC. Its translation is CASSYDGGQRDEQYF.

This clone was observed a handful of times. In DNA, the CDR3 is TGTGCCAGCAGAGAGTCAGGGACCTACGAGCAGTACTTC. It encodes CASRESGTYEQYF. The V and J genes are TRBV6-1 and TRBJ2-7, with TRBD1 as a possible D gene (5 bases). V was cut by 6 bases and J by 2 bases, with 11 bases left in between. This CDR3 spans 13 amino acids. Germline V CDR1 and CDR2: MNHNS, SASEGT.

The genes are TRBV25-1 and TRBJ1-2; 7 bases are shared with TRBD1. The V gene end was trimmed by 3 bases and the J gene end by 4 bases; junction bases not matched to a gene: 8. CDR3 length equals 15 residues. In germline, CDR1 is MGHDK, CDR2 SYGVNS. The CDR3 sequence is CASSDRTGGFYGYTF. In DNA form, the CDR3 reads TGTGCCAGCAGTGATCGGACAGGTGGTTTCTATGGCTACACCTTC.

Here the CDR3 reads CASSSPGVSGYGYTF. CDR3 DNA sequence: TGTGCCAGCAGTTCCCCGGGGGTAAGTGGCTATGGCTACACCTTC. The chain recombines TRBV28 with TRBJ1-2; D is possibly TRBD1 (5 bases). The germline V gene has CDR1 MDHEN and CDR2 SYDVKM. Deletions cut 4 bases from V and 4 bases from J, with 16 bases between. CDR3 length equals 15 residues.

The chain combines TRBV4-3 with TRBJ2-7; no definite D call. This CDR3 contains 14 residues. V shed 0 bases and J shed 4 bases, with 10 bases lying between them. Germline CDR1 and CDR2: LGHNA and YSLEER. This CDR3 reads CASSQDFGSYEQYF. The CDR3, as DNA: TGCGCCAGCAGCCAAGATTTCGGATCATACGAGCAGTACTTC.

The chain employs TRBV7-9 and TRBJ2-3, with TRBD2 matching over 10 bases. The ends lost 3 bases at V and 0 bases at J; junction bases unmatched: 6. Germline V gene lookup returns CDR1 SEHNR and CDR2 FQNEAQ (reference sequence). The CDR3 totals 17 residues. CDR3 in amino acids: CASSFGTSVSSTDTQYF. CDR3 DNA sequence: TGTGCCAGCAGCTTTGGGACTAGCGTATCTAGCACAGATACGCAGTATTTT.

The rearrangement uses TRBV29-1 and TRBJ1-4; no definite D call. V was shortened by 5 bases and J by 4 bases, with 11 bases between the two germline ends. The germline CDR1 and CDR2 sequences are SQVTM and ANQGSEA. CDR3 size: 13 residues. CDR3 bases: TGCAGCGTTTGGGGAGAGGATAATGAAAAACTGTTTTTT. It codes for CSVWGEDNEKLFF.

The J gene is TRBJ2-7, the V gene TRBV2; 9 bases fit TRBD2. The CDR3 is 14 amino acids. Per the germline V gene, CDR1 is SNHLY and CDR2 is FYNNEI. Trimming cost V 6 bases and J 7 bases; bases outside gene matches: 10. CDR3 bases: TGTGCCAGCAGAAATCTAGCGGGATTGGGTGAGCAGTACTTC. Its translation is CASRNLAGLGEQYF.

The CDR3: CASTGDGGQQFF. The DNA of the CDR3 is TGTGCCAGCACCGGAGATGGGGGCCAGCAGTTCTTC. The chain uses TRBV2 and TRBJ2-1; the D gene is possibly TRBD1 (6 bases). Germline V gene sequence: CDR1 SNHLY, CDR2 FYNNEI. V shed 7 bases and J shed 11 bases, with 15 bases lying between them. The CDR3 extends over 12 amino acids.

The chain recombines TRBV27 with TRBJ2-4; tentatively, D is TRBD2 (6 bases). The CDR3 has 16 residues. The V end was cut by 6 bases, the J end by 0 bases, with 15 bases between. Germline V gene lookup returns CDR1 MNHEY and CDR2 SMNVEV (reference sequence). CDR3 sequence: CASRPGEATAKNIQYF. The CDR3 DNA reads TGTGCCAGCAGACCCGGGGAGGCGACAGCCAAAAACATTCAGTACTTC.

The rearrangement uses TRBV11-3 and TRBJ2-1; 7 positions agree with TRBD2. CDR3 length equals 15 residues. V lost 1 base to trimming and J lost 8 bases; unmatched junction nucleotides: 8. Germline V CDR1 and CDR2: SGHNT, YENEEA. The DNA of the CDR3 is TGTGCCAGCAGCTTAGGGACTAGTGAAATCGATGAGCAGTTCTTC. As protein: CASSLGTSEIDEQFF. Filled out from reference TRBV11-3 and TRBJ2-1, the complete variable domain reads EAGVVQSPRYKIIEKKQPVAFWCNPISGHNTLYWYLQNLGQGPELLIRYENEEAVDDSQLPKDRFSAERLKGVDSTLKIQPAELGDSAVYLCASSLGTSEIDEQFFGPGTRLTVL.

There are a few counts of this clone. This chain connects TRBV6-6 to TRBJ1-2; D uncertain. This CDR3 region has 16 residues. Germline V gene data show CDR1 as MNHNY and CDR2 as SVGAGI (reference sequence). Trimming removed 4 bases from V and 7 bases from J, with 22 bases in between. The chain's CDR3 is CASSSAGVSTSPGYTF. The CDR3 nucleotides read TGTGCCAGCAGTTCAGCCGGGGTGTCAACCTCCCCTGGCTACACCTTC.

The chain links TRBV29-1 to TRBJ2-2, with 8 bases aligning to TRBD2. The CDR3 loop spans 13 amino acids. V was pared by 6 bases and J by 6 bases, with 6 bases of the junction left unmatched. From germline, CDR1 is SQVTM and CDR2 ANQGSEA. The DNA of the CDR3 is TGCAGCGTGGGGACTAGTAGTGCCGGGGAGCTGTTTTTT. Protein sequence: CSVGTSSAGELFF.

V and J are TRBV10-1 and TRBJ1-2; D is perhaps TRBD1 (6 bases). The CDR3 runs 15 residues. The V gene's germline CDR1 is WNHNN and CDR2 SYGVQD (reference sequence). CDR3 amino acids: CAQPNPGALSYGYTF. The CDR3 DNA is TGCGCTCAACCAAACCCGGGGGCCTTAAGTTATGGCTACACCTTC.

V usage is TRBV19 and J usage is TRBJ2-3; 7 bases agree with TRBD2. From germline, CDR1 is LNHDA and CDR2 SQIVND (reference sequence). The trim removed 5 bases at V and 7 bases at J, leaving 21 bases unmatched. This CDR3 region has 18 residues. CDR3 amino acids: CASSRPGTTISYVNTQYF. Here the CDR3 DNA reads TGTGCCAGTAGTCGTCCCGGGACTACCATATCCTATGTAAATACGCAGTATTTT.

V gene TRBV7-9 combines with J gene TRBJ1-3; possible D gene TRBD1, 6 bases. Germline CDR1 SEHNR, CDR2 FQNEAQ (reference sequence). This CDR3 region has 16 residues. The germline V and J ends were trimmed by 5 bases and 1 base, with 15 bases remaining between them. The CDR3 reads CASSPGEGVSGNTIYF. As DNA, the CDR3 is TGTGCCAGCAGCCCAGGGGAGGGAGTTTCTGGAAACACCATATATTTT. The full variable domain, completed using reference TRBV7-9 and TRBJ1-3, is DTGVSQNPRHKITKRGQNVTFRCDPISEHNRLYWYRQTLGQGPEFLTYFQNEAQLEKSRLLSDRFSAERPKGSFSTLEIQRTEQGDSAMYLCASSPGEGVSGNTIYFGEGSWLTVV.